Shown below are 30 T cell receptor beta chains from a single sample sequenced in a study of T cell changes during pregnancy in multiple sclerosis. Sequencing was performed with immunoSEQ multiplex PCR; in TCRdb, only in-frame clones are kept and a portion is missing. This repertoire shows more than 90,000 clones, around 90% found once; its top ten account for about 1.5%. The sequences come from peripheral blood, collected in the third trimester of pregnancy. All receptors come from a female donor with multiple sclerosis, enrolled in a pregnancy study.

The gene calls are TRBV9 and TRBJ2-3, with a possible D match to TRBD2 (6 bases). Germline assignment: CDR1 SGDLS and CDR2 YYNGEE. This CDR3 region has 15 residues. V was cut by 4 bases and J by 1 base, with 13 bases left in between. The CDR3: CASSYAGTGTDTQYF. DNA of the CDR3: TGTGCCAGCAGCTACGCCGGGACTGGCACAGATACGCAGTATTTT.

V and J are TRBV28 and TRBJ2-7, with TRBD1 identical over 8 bases. CDR1 is MDHEN and CDR2 is SYDVKM in the germline V gene. With V trimmed by 6 bases and J by 0 bases, 7 bases remained unmatched. CDR3 length: 15 amino acids. The chain's CDR3 is CASRLRGPLSYEQYF. DNA for the CDR3: TGTGCCAGCAGGCTCAGGGGGCCCCTCTCCTACGAGCAGTACTTC.

The chain links TRBV19 to TRBJ1-4; D call uncertain. V was trimmed by 1 base and J by 5 bases, leaving 5 bases between them. CDR3 length equals 13 residues. CDR1 LNHDA and CDR2 SQIVND come from the germline V gene (reference sequence). The chain's CDR3 is CASSIGQNEKLFF. CDR3 DNA sequence: TGTGCCAGTAGTATAGGGCAGAATGAAAAACTGTTTTTT.

The rearrangement uses TRBV5-1 and TRBJ2-2, with 7 nucleotides matching TRBD2. V trimming: 4 bases; J trimming: 5 bases; junction bases outside the gene matches: 8. The length of the CDR3 is 15 residues. Germline V lookup: CDR1 SGHRS, CDR2 YFSETQ. The CDR3 DNA reads TGCGCCAGCAGCCCGGACCCAGCGGGGACCGGGGAGCTGTTTTTT. Its translation is CASSPDPAGTGELFF.

The chain links TRBV2 to TRBJ2-7; TRBD2 aligns across 12 bases. V trimming: 7 bases; J trimming: 1 base; junction bases outside the gene matches: 8. The CDR3 is made up of 16 amino acids. Germline lookup yields CDR1 SNHLY and CDR2 FYNNEI. CDR3 nucleotides: TGTGCCAGCAAACATCTAGCGGGAGGGCCTTCCTACGAGCAGTACTTC. It specifies CASKHLAGGPSYEQYF.

The chain carries TRBV10-1 and TRBJ1-1; a weak D match, TRBD1 (5 bases). Per the germline V gene, CDR1 is WNHNN and CDR2 is SYGVQD (reference sequence). Trimming pared 7 bases from V and 0 bases from J, leaving 12 bases between. This CDR3 contains 14 residues. CDR3 coding DNA: TGCGCCAGCATCGAAGGGACTATGAACACTGAAGCTTTCTTT. Translating gives CASIEGTMNTEAFF.

This clone was seen only a few times. The chain couples TRBV9 to TRBJ1-1; D perhaps matches TRBD1 (5 bases). CDR1 is SGDLS, CDR2 YYNGEE, per germline. The CDR3 spans 14 residues. V was trimmed by 0 bases and J by 5 bases, leaving 11 bases between them. In DNA form, the CDR3 reads TGTGCCAGCAGCGTAGGGCAGGGTGGGACTGAAGCTTTCTTT. This sequence encodes CASSVGQGGTEAFF. Full variable domain (remainder filled in from reference TRBV9 and TRBJ1-1): DSGVTQTPKHLITATGQRVTLRCSPRSGDLSVYWYQQSLDQGLQFLIQYYNGEERAKGNILERFSAQQFPDLHSELNLSSLELGDSALYFCASSVGQGGTEAFFGQGTRLTVV.

V is TRBV5-1 and J is TRBJ2-1, with TRBD2 identical over 9 bases. The germline V gene encodes CDR1 SGHRS and CDR2 YFSETQ. The CDR3 runs to 16 residues. V lost 1 base to trimming and J lost 8 bases; unmatched junction nucleotides: 10. CDR3 DNA: TGCGCCAGCAGCTTGAAAGCACTAGCGGGTGGTGATGAGCAGTTCTTC. This translates into CASSLKALAGGDEQFF.

With regard to this clone: At one boundary the junction diverges from the germline segment, which might be a read error. The chain links TRBV5-6 to TRBJ1-3; weak D call: TRBD1 (5 bases). The germline V gene encodes CDR1 SGHDT and CDR2 YYEEEE. The CDR3 is 13 residues long. DNA for the CDR3: TGTGCCAGCAACTTGGGGCAGGGAACGACCATATATTTT. As protein: CASNLGQGTTIYF.

The rearrangement links TRBV9 to TRBJ2-1, with TRBD1 matching 8 bases. Germline V lookup: CDR1 SGDLS, CDR2 YYNGEE. CDR3 length equals 17 residues. V was pared by 3 bases and J by 9 bases, with 17 bases of the junction left unmatched. For the CDR3, the DNA is TGTGCCAGCAGCGCGTCCAAGACAGGGGAAGTCAGCGGTGAGCAGTTCTTC. This codes for CASSASKTGEVSGEQFF.

CDR3 in amino acids: CASSLLGQTPYEQYF. For the CDR3, the DNA is TGCGCCAGCAGTCTTCTCGGACAGACTCCCTACGAGCAGTACTTC. V is TRBV23-1 and J is TRBJ2-7; TRBD1 is a possible D gene (6 bases). TRBV23-1 is known as an ORF, though its function is uncertain. CDR3 length: 15 residues. V dropped 4 bases and J dropped 2 bases, with 15 bases sitting between them.

In its sample, this clone was seen a few times. The chain has TRBV10-3 and TRBJ1-2; no reliable D call. The ends were cut back, 3 bases at V and 5 bases at J, with 10 bases in the middle. Germline CDR1 is ENHRY and CDR2 is SYGVKD. The CDR3 loop spans 13 amino acids. As DNA, the CDR3 is TGTGCCATCAGTGAATACGCAGGTTATGGCTACACCTTC. This encodes CAISEYAGYGYTF.

The V gene is TRBV19, the J gene TRBJ2-4; 9 bases line up with TRBD2. This CDR3 contains 15 residues. V dropped 5 bases and J dropped 9; count of bases not matched to a gene: 11. Germline-derived CDR1 and CDR2 are LNHDA and SQIVND (reference sequence). The CDR3 DNA follows: TGTGCCAGTAGTCTTCTAGCGGGGACGTATGGCATTCAGTACTTC. Its protein is CASSLLAGTYGIQYF.

The chain has TRBV7-8 and TRBJ2-7; D unclear. CDR1 is SGHVS and CDR2 is FQNEAQ in the germline V gene. CDR3 length: 14 residues. Trimming stripped 1 base from V and 1 base from J, with 8 bases between. The CDR3 DNA reads as TGTGCCAGCAGCTTAGAGAGAGGTTCCTACGAGCAGTACTTC. Its protein product is CASSLERGSYEQYF.

V and J are TRBV9 and TRBJ1-2, with 9 bases that match TRBD1. Germline CDR1 reads SGDLS; CDR2 reads YYNGEE. CDR3 length: 15 amino acids. V was pared by 0 bases and J by 5 bases, with 5 bases of the junction left unmatched. CDR3 sequence: CASSVETGGSYGYTF. CDR3 bases: TGTGCCAGCAGCGTAGAAACAGGGGGCTCGTATGGCTACACCTTC.

The rearrangement uses TRBV27 and TRBJ2-6; unclear D gene. The CDR3 has 16 residues. Germline V gives CDR1 MNHEY, CDR2 SMNVEV (reference sequence). V lost 5 bases, J lost 1 base, and 12 bases lay in between. The CDR3 sequence is CASSPRFLSGANVLTF. CDR3 sequence (DNA): TGTGCCAGCAGTCCGAGGTTCCTATCTGGGGCCAACGTCCTGACTTTC.

The genes are TRBV10-3 and TRBJ1-2; TRBD1 might be the D (5 bases). Germline CDR1 is ENHRY and CDR2 is SYGVKD. V was shortened by 8 bases and J by 4 bases, with 14 bases between the two germline ends. CDR3 length equals 13 residues. The chain's CDR3 is CAIQGSSSYGYTF. CDR3 nucleotides: TGTGCCATCCAGGGATCCTCATCCTATGGCTACACCTTC.

The CDR3 loop is CASSLWAGLAGGRNEQYF. DNA of the CDR3: TGTGCCAGCAGTTTATGGGCCGGACTAGCGGGAGGGCGTAACGAGCAGTACTTC. The J gene is TRBJ2-7, the V gene TRBV28; 15 positions match TRBD2. The V and J ends lost 0 bases and 5 bases, in that order; junction bases with no gene match: 8. Per germline, CDR1 MDHEN and CDR2 SYDVKM. The CDR3 length is 18 residues.

The rearrangement uses TRBV9 and TRBJ2-1, with 10 positions matching TRBD2. J lost 6 bases, V lost 0 bases, and 6 bases had no gene match. The CDR3 is made up of 16 amino acids. Germline lookup yields CDR1 SGDLS and CDR2 YYNGEE. The CDR3: CASSVGPSGRGNEQFF. CDR3 bases: TGTGCCAGCAGCGTAGGGCCTAGCGGGAGAGGCAATGAGCAGTTCTTC.

This clone was counted a single time. The chain carries TRBV6-1 and TRBJ1-3; TRBD1 matches at 11 bases. The V gene's germline CDR1 is MNHNS and CDR2 SASEGT. Trimming at V came to 6 bases and at J to 10 bases, leaving 11 bases not matched to a gene. The CDR3 extends over 15 amino acids. CDR3 DNA: TGTGCCAGCAGCCCCCCGGGACAGGGGGACGGGACCATATATTTT. Encoded protein: CASSPPGQGDGTIYF.

The chain employs TRBV5-8 and TRBJ1-1; TRBD1 matches at 9 bases. Germline CDR1 reads SGHTS; CDR2 reads YDEGEE. V was clipped by 0 bases and J by 1 base; unmatched bases: 4. This CDR3 has 16 amino acids. In DNA form, the CDR3 reads TGTGCCAGCAGCTTGGAGCTGGGACAGGGGAACACTGAAGCTTTCTTT. Encoded protein: CASSLELGQGNTEAFF.

The chain is built from TRBV6-1 and TRBJ1-5, with 8 nucleotides matching TRBD1. CDR3 length: 15 amino acids. V lost 4 bases to trimming and J lost 3 bases; unmatched junction nucleotides: 5. CDR1 is MNHNS and CDR2 is SASEGT in the germline V gene. CDR3 loop: CASSVRTGFNQPQHF. The CDR3 nucleotides are TGTGCCAGCAGTGTCCGGACAGGGTTCAATCAGCCCCAGCATTTT.

The chain couples TRBV5-8 to TRBJ2-7, with TRBD1 matching 9 bases. The CDR3 loop spans 17 amino acids. Per germline, CDR1 SGHTS and CDR2 YDEGEE. V was pared by 4 bases and J by 0 bases, with 11 bases of the junction left unmatched. The chain's CDR3 is CASSPGTGNFFSYEQYF. DNA of the CDR3: TGTGCCAGCAGCCCCGGGACAGGGAACTTCTTCTCCTACGAGCAGTACTTC.

V usage is TRBV7-6 and J usage is TRBJ1-5, with D possibly TRBD1 on 5 matching bases. The CDR3 runs 14 residues. Germline loops: CDR1 SGHVS, CDR2 FNYEAQ. The V gene lost 1 base and the J gene lost 5 bases, with 9 bases spanning the gap. The CDR3: CASSLVGRDQPQHF. The CDR3 coding sequence is TGTGCCAGCAGCTTAGTCGGCAGGGATCAGCCCCAGCATTTT.

The V and J genes are TRBV28 and TRBJ1-5; TRBD1 might be the D (5 bases). The CDR3 extends over 12 amino acids. Per germline, CDR1 MDHEN and CDR2 SYDVKM. V lost 6 bases and J 6 bases, leaving 9 bases between the germline ends. CDR3 sequence (DNA): TGTGCCAGCAGCCCTCAGGGTCAGCCCCAGCATTTT. Encoded protein: CASSPQGQPQHF.

The chain employs TRBV5-1 and TRBJ1-4; no clear D gene. This CDR3 comprises 12 residues. CDR1 is SGHRS and CDR2 is YFSETQ in the germline V gene. Between the trimmed V and J ends, which lost 0 bases and 12 bases, there was a span of 9 bases. This CDR3 reads CASSLDWGELFF. As DNA, the CDR3 is TGCGCCAGCAGCTTGGATTGGGGAGAACTGTTTTTT.

This rearrangement joins TRBV19 to TRBJ2-3, with 12 bases fitting TRBD2. Per germline, CDR1 LNHDA and CDR2 SQIVND (reference sequence). The length of the CDR3 is 16 residues. V was clipped by 3 bases and J by 2 bases; unmatched bases: 3. The CDR3 is CASSILAGGFTDTQYF. The CDR3 DNA follows: TGTGCCAGTAGTATTCTAGCGGGGGGGTTCACAGATACGCAGTATTTT.

The chain links TRBV18 to TRBJ2-5; D is possibly TRBD1 (6 bases). This CDR3 has 14 residues. The V and J ends lost 3 bases and 4 bases respectively, with 12 bases between them. Germline CDR1 reads KGHSH; CDR2 reads LQKENI. CDR3 DNA: TGTGCCAGCTCACCCCAGCCGGACAGAGAGACCCAGTACTTC. Translating it yields CASSPQPDRETQYF.

J is TRBJ2-5 and V is TRBV5-1; possible D gene TRBD1, 6 bases. Germline CDR1 and CDR2: SGHRS and YFSETQ. V lost 3 bases, J lost 2 bases, and 11 bases lay in between. The CDR3 loop spans 14 amino acids. The CDR3 DNA reads TGCGCCAGCAGCTCTCGGACAGCTCAAGAGACCCAGTACTTC. It specifies CASSSRTAQETQYF.

The chain is built from TRBV5-1 and TRBJ1-1; D is uncertain. Germline CDR1 and CDR2: SGHRS and YFSETQ. Deletions cut 4 bases from V and 1 base from J, with 8 bases between. The CDR3 consists of 13 residues. The CDR3 coding sequence is TGCGCCAGCAGCGCTTCGGGGAACACTGAAGCTTTCTTT. Protein sequence: CASSASGNTEAFF.